This TCR beta chain was captured by sequencing in a study of T cells in Graves' hyperthyroidism and ophthalmopathy (dated by TCRdb to between 2018 and 2020). As for the study more broadly: A discovery cohort of around 100 patients, about 40 with Graves' ophthalmopathy and 55 to 60 with stable Graves' hyperthyroidism, was used to find distinguishing TCR V-J signatures. Prospective prediction of ophthalmopathy was tested in an independent validation cohort of 18 to 20 hyperthyroidism patients and 15 to 17 patients who later progressed to ophthalmopathy. The roughly 94 discovery patients were randomly split 7:3 into training and test sets. Thyroid tissue and blood T-cell repertoires from about six Graves' hyperthyroidism patients were also compared in the study. Following sampling, methimazole starting at 30 mg daily was given to hyperthyroidism patients, and high-dose intravenous methylprednisolone was given to ophthalmopathy patients. TCR Vbeta CDR3 sequencing of 135 peripheral blood samples (43 ophthalmopathy, roughly 74 hyperthyroidism and approximately 17 progressor patients) is reported in the paper. Study-level results and caveats: In validation, the model predicted progression to ophthalmopathy with just under 71% sensitivity and around 72% specificity, a median of about 6 months before onset. Blood samples also contained most of the expanded thyroid clonotypes (frequency above 0.001), which suggests that blood repertoires may reflect thyroid immune responses. A model built on a 13 V-J signature distinguished ophthalmopathy from stable hyperthyroidism, reaching roughly 88% sensitivity and around 82% specificity in cross-validation and 80%/75% in testing. No statistical method was used to fix the sample size in advance, and group allocation was not hidden from the investigators.

The TCR beta CDR3 regions were amplified from the RNA transcripts. The TCR CDR3 was subjected to a first round of RT-PCR using the HTBI primer set and the Qiagen OneStep RT-PCR kit. Libraries were constructed in a second round of multiplex PCR, after which size selection and purification were performed. Sequencing of the libraries was done on an Illumina HiSeq2000 using paired-end 100 bp reads. In the authors' own workflow: Raw data were processed with SOAPnuke, discarding reads with adapters, uncalled bases, mean Phred below 15, or no exact constant-primer or identifier match. High-quality paired reads were merged with COPE v1.2.5, and unique nucleotide sequences were defined as clonotypes. MiTCR v1.1 was used to align clonotypes to the IMGT TRBV, TRBD and TRBJ reference segments. The analysis was restricted to V-J combinations with a frequency above 0.0001, which together covered just over 98% of the repertoires. A TCS score was defined as the ratio of F50 (clonal expansion) to E x V (chaos), with BLOSUM62-based TCRdist applied between CDR3 peptides within each V-J. Welch's t-statistics and random forest reduced some 510 V-J features to 13, which were used in a naive Bayes classifier (R e1071). The similarity between thyroid and blood repertoires was quantified using the Morisita-Horn index. Through fastp at Q25 and MiXCR, TCRdb rebuilt clones from the public reads, retaining in-frame beta chains. Rows merge per CDR3 protein into single entries with the most common DNA and genes. These V and J calls are TCRdb output, not the study's own analysis. This sample has around 580,000 distinct CDR3 sequences in its table, and under 60% of those were observed once. The top ten constitute more than 7.5% of the sample.

Comment on this clonotype: Its recognized antigen is unknown. No quality values exist for individual bases; no much larger clone is one base distant.

The germline V gene gives CDR1 as ENHRY and CDR2 as SYGVKD. Trimming costs V 10 bases and J 3 bases, and their ends lie 18 bases apart. Measured from the cysteine to the phenylalanine, the CDR3 is 14 residues long. The retained sequence is limited to the CDR3, 42 bases, with the frame set at the first base. Stable Graves' hyperthyroidism was defined as no progression to ophthalmopathy during 18 months of follow-up. Hyperthyroidism patients were newly diagnosed, with disease duration under 2 months, and aged 18 to 65 years. Any patient with an uncontrolled infection, another autoimmune disease, pregnancy or lactation was excluded. Diagnoses were established on the basis of clinical symptoms, serum thyroxine and TRAb, thyroid ultrasound, and orbital computed tomography. Total RNA was extracted using Trizol reagent, and RNA quality was assessed on an Agilent 2100 Bioanalyzer.

The specimen sequenced was peripheral blood or thyroid tissue (not recorded which). Recombination linked TRBV10-3 to TRBJ1-1, and TRBD1 may be the D gene, going by 5 matching bases. The source is a young woman with Graves' hyperthyroidism. The CDR3 reads CANGQGRGDTEAFF. The bases are TGTGCCAACGGGCAGGGTAGGGGTGACACTGAAGCTTTCTTT.